This TCR beta chain came from a study of blood T cell repertoires in COVID-19. Whole-study context: From the United States, Italy and Spain came samples of acute and convalescent COVID-19. Sources were T cells, B-cell-depleted T cells, or PBMCs; the material itself was cDNA or gDNA.

TCRdb keeps only in-frame clones here, not all; method: immunoSEQ multiplex PCR. The sample records under 450,000 clones, 80% to 90% being singletons. Seattle's cohort entered during active infection and was followed longitudinally. Germline CDR1 and CDR2: SEHNR and FQNEAQ (reference sequence). The CDR3 is 14 residues long. V dropped 6 bases and J dropped 0 bases, with 11 bases sitting between them. Sequenced: peripheral blood. The rearrangement joins TRBV7-9 to TRBJ1-2; D ambiguous. This sequence was found in a woman aged 55-75 years with COVID-19, enrolled during active disease. CDR3 protein: CASRVEGANYGYTF. CDR3 sequence (DNA): TGTGCCAGCAGAGTGGAGGGAGCTAACTATGGCTACACCTTC. Variable domain in full (rest from reference TRBV7-9 and TRBJ1-2): DTGVSQNPRHKITKRGQNVTFRCDPISEHNRLYWYRQTLGQGPEFLTYFQNEAQLEKSRLLSDRFSAERPKGSFSTLEIQRTEQGDSAMYLCASRVEGANYGYTFGSGTRLTVV.